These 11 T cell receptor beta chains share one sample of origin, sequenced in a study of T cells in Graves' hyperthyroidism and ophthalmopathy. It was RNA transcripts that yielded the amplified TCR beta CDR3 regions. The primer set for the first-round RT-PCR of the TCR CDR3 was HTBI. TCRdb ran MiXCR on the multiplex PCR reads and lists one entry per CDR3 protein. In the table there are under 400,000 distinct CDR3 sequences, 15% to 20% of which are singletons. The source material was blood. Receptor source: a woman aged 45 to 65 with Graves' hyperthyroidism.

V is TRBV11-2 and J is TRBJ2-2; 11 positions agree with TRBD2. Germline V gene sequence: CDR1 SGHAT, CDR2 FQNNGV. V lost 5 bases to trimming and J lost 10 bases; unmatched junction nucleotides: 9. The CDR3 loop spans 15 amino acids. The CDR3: CASSPGTSGIQELFF. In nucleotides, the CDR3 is TGTGCCAGCAGCCCAGGGACTAGCGGAATTCAGGAGCTGTTTTTT.

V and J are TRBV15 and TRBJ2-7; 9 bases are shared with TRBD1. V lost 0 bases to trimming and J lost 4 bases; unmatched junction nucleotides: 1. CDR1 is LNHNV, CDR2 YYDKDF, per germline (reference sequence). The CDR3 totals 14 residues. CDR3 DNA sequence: TGTGCCACCAGCAGAGAGGGGACAGGGTACGAGCAGTACTTC. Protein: CATSREGTGYEQYF.

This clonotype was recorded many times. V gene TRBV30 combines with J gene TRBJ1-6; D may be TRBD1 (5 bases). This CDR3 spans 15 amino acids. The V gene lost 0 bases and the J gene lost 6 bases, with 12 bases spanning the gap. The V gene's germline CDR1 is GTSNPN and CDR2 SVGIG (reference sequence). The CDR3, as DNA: TGTGCCTGGAGTGTACGCAGGGTCGGTAATTCACCCCTCCACTTT. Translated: CAWSVRRVGNSPLHF. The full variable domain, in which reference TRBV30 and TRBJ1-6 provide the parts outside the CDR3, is SQTIHQWPATLVQPVGSPLSLECTVEGTSNPNLYWYRQAAGRGLQLLFYSVGIGQISSEVPQNLSASRPQDRQFILSSKKLLLSDSGFYLCAWSVRRVGNSPLHFGNGTRLTVT.

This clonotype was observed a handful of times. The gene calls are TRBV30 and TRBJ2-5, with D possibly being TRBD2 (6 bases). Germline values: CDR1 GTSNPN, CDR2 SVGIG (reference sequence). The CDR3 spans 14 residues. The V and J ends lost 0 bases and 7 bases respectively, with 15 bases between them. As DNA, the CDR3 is TGTGCCTGGAGTGTACTGCAGTGGGGAGGGACCCAGTACTTC. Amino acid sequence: CAWSVLQWGGTQYF.

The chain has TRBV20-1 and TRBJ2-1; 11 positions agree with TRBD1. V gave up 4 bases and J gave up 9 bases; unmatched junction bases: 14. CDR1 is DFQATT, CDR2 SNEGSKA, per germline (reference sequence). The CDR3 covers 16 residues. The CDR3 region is CSANAAGTGGEGEQFF. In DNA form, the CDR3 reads TGCAGTGCTAACGCGGCGGGGACAGGGGGAGAGGGTGAGCAGTTCTTC.

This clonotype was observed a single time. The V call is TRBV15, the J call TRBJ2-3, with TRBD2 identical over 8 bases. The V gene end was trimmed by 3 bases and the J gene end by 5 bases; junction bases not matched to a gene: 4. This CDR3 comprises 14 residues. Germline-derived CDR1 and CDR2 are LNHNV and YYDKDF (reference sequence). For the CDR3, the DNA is TGTGCCACCAGCAGCGAACGGGGGGGAGATACGCAGTATTTT. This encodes CATSSERGGDTQYF.

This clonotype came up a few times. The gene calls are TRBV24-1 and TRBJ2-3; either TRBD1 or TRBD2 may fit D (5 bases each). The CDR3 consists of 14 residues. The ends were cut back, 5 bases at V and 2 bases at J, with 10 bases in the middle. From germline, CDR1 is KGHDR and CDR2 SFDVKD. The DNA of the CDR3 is TGTGCCACCAGTGGGTGGGACCCCACAGATACGCAGTATTTT. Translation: CATSGWDPTDTQYF.

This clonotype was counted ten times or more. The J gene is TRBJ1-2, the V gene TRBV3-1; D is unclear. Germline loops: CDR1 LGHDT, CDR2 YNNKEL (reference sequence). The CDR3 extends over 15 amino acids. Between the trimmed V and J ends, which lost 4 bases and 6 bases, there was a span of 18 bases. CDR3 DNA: TGTGCCAGCAGCCCTGGACCCCCAATCACGCATGGCTACACCTTC. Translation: CASSPGPPITHGYTF.

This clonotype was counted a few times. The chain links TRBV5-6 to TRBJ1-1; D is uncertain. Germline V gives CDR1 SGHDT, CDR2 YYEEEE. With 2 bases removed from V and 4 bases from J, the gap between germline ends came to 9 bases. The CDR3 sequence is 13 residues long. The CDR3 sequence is CASSFTAGTEAFF. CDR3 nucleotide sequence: TGTGCCAGCAGCTTTACCGCGGGCACTGAAGCTTTCTTT.

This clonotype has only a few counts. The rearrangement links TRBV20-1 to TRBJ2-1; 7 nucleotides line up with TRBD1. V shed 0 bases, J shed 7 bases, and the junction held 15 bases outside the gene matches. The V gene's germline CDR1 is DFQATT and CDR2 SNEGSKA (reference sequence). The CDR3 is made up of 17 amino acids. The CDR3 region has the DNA TGCAGTGCTAGAGACTTCGACAGGGATTATGGTCGAAATGAGCAGTTCTTC. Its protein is CSARDFDRDYGRNEQFF.

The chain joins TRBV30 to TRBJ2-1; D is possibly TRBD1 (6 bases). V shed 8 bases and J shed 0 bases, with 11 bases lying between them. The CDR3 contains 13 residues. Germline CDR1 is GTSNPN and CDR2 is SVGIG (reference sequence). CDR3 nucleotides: TGTGCCCTCTTAGGGGGCTCCTACAATGAGCAGTTCTTC. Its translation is CALLGGSYNEQFF.